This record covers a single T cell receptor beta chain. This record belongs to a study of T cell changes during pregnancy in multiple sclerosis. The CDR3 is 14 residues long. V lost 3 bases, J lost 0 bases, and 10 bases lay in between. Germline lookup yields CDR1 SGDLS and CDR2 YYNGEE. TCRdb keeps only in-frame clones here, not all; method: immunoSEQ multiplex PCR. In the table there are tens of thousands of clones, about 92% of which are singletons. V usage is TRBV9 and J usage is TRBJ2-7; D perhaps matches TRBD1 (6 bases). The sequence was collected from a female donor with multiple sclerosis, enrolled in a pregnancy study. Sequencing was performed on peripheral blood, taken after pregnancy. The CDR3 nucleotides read TGTGCCAGCAGCGGACTGGACAGCTCCTACGAGCAGTACTTC. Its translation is CASSGLDSSYEQYF.